This TCR beta chain was observed in a study of blood T cells in healthy people across ages. Germline V gene data show CDR1 as ENHRY and CDR2 as SYGVKD. The germline V and J ends were trimmed by 3 bases and 3 bases, with 8 bases remaining between them. This CDR3 spans 13 amino acids. Each sample used at least 7 million PBMCs. A sample-barcoded 5' primer and a J-beta primer mix were used in a second PCR of roughly 6 to 11 cycles. No fewer than 3 million CDR3-containing paired-end reads came from each sample. A single record per CDR3 protein comes from TCRdb applying MiXCR to the 5' RACE reads. This table has some 1.4 million distinct CDR3 sequences, roughly 40% appearing once. This clonotype was seen only a few times.

This TCR was recovered from a woman aged 18-30 years in good health. The chain uses TRBV10-3 and TRBJ1-2; D unclear. Source material: blood. CDR3 DNA: TGTGCCATCAGTGAACCAGCTCACTATGGCTACACCTTC. It yields the protein CAISEPAHYGYTF.